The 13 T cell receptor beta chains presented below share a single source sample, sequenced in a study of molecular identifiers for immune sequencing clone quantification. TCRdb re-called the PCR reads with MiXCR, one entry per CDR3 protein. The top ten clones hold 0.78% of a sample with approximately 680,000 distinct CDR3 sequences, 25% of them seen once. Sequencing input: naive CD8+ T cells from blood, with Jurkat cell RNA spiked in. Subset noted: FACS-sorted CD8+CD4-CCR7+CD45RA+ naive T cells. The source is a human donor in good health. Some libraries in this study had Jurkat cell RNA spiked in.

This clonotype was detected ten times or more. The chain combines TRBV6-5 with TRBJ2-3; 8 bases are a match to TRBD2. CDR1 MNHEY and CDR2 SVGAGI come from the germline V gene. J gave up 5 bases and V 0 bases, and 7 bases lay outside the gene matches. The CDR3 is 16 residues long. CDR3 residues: CASSYSSSGGVDTQYF. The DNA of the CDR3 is TGTGCCAGCAGTTACTCGTCCAGCGGGGGTGTAGATACGCAGTATTTT.

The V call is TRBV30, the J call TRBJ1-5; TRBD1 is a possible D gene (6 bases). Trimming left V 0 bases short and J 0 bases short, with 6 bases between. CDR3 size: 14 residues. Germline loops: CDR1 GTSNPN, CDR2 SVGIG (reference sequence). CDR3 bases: TGTGCCTGGAGTGTAGGGGGTAGCAATCAGCCCCAGCATTTT. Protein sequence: CAWSVGGSNQPQHF.

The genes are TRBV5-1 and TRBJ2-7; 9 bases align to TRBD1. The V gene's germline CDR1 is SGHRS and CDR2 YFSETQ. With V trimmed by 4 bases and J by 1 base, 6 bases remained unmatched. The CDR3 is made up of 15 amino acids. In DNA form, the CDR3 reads TGCGCCAGCAGCCACAGACAGGGGGGATCCTACGAGCAGTACTTC. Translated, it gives CASSHRQGGSYEQYF.

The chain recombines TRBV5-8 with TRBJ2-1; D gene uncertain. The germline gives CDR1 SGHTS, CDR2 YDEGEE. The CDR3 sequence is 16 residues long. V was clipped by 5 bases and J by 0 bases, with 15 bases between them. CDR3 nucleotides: TGTGCCAGCAGTCCTCCCGCCCTCAGCTCCTACAATGAGCAGTTCTTC. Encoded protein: CASSPPALSSYNEQFF. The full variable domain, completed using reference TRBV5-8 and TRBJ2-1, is EAGVTQSPTHLIKTRGQQATLRCSPISGHTSVYWYQQALGLGLQFLLWYDEGEERNRGNFPPRFSGRQFPNYSSELNVNALELEDSALYLCASSPPALSSYNEQFFGPGTRLTVL.

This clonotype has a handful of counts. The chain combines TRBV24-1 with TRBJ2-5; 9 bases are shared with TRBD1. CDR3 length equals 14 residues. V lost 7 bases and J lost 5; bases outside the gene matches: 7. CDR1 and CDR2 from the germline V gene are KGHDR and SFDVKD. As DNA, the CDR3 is TGTGCCACCAGCGTCACAGGGGGCATGGAGACCCAGTACTTC. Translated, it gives CATSVTGGMETQYF.

CDR3 sequence (DNA): TGTGCCACCAGTGATTACTCAGGGGAGACCCAGTACTTC. Translated: CATSDYSGETQYF. This chain connects TRBV24-1 to TRBJ2-5, with D maybe TRBD1 (5 bases). Trimming left V 2 bases short and J 5 bases short, with 8 bases between. This CDR3 is built from 13 residues. Germline V CDR1 and CDR2: KGHDR, SFDVKD.

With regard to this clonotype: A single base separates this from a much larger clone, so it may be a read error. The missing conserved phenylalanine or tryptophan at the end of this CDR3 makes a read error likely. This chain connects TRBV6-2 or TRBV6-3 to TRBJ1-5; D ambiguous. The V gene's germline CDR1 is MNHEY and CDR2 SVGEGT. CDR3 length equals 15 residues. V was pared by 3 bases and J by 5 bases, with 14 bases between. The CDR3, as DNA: TGTGCCAGCAGTTATGAGGCGCGTGGTGATCAGCCCCAGCATCTT. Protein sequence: CASSYEARGDQPQHL.

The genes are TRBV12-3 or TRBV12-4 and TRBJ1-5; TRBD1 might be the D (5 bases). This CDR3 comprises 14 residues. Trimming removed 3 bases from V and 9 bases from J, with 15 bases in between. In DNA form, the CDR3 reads TGTGCCAGCAGTTTGGCGACAGTTGCTCGGCCCCAGCATTTT. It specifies CASSLATVARPQHF.

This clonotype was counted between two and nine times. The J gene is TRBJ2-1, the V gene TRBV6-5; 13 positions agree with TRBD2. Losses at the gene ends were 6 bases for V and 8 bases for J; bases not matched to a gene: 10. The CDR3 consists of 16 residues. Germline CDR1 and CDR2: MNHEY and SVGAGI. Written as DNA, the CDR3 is TGTGCCAGCAGAGAGGGACTAGCGGGGACCGGAGATGAGCAGTTCTTC. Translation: CASREGLAGTGDEQFF.

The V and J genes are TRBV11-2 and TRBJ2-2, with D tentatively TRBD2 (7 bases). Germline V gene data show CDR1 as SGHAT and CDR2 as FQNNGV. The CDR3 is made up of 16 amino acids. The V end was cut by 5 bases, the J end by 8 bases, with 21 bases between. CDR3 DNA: TGTGCCAGCAGCCTGGGGGGCGGGGGCCTCGGAGGGGAGCTGTTTTTT. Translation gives CASSLGGGGLGGELFF.

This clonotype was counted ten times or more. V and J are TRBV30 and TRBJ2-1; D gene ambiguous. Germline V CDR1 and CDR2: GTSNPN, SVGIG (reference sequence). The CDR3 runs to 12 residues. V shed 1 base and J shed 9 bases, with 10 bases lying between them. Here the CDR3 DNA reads TGTGCCTGGAGTGACCTTAGGCCTGAGCAGTTCTTC. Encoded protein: CAWSDLRPEQFF.

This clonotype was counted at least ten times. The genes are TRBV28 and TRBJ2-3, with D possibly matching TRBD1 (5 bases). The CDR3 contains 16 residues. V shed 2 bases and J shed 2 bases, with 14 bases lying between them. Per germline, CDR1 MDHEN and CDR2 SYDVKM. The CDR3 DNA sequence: TGTGCCAGCAGTTTAGCTATTGGACAAGACACAGATACGCAGTATTTT. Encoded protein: CASSLAIGQDTDTQYF.

This chain's CDR3 is CSATLGTGSSYEQYF. In DNA form, the CDR3 reads TGCAGTGCTACCCTCGGGACAGGTAGCTCCTACGAGCAGTACTTC. The V gene is TRBV20-1, the J gene TRBJ2-7, with TRBD1 matching over 8 bases. This CDR3 region has 15 residues. V was clipped by 4 bases and J by 0 bases; unmatched bases: 8. Germline V gives CDR1 DFQATT, CDR2 SNEGSKA (reference sequence).